This T cell receptor beta chain was retrieved from a study of vaccination and CD4 T cells after COVID-19. Note on this clonotype: What it recognizes is unknown.

Treatment in this sample: roughly 10-day PBMC culture with coronavirus spike peptide pools or control peptides (ViraFEST assay). Germline CDR1 LNHDA, CDR2 SQIVND (reference sequence). Between the trimmed V and J ends, which lost 5 bases and 0 bases, there was a span of 14 bases. This CDR3 has 16 amino acids. Sequence data for DNA of cultured CD4+ T cells were generated by the Oncomine TCR Beta short-read assay. One entry per CDR3 protein, called by TCRdb with MiXCR from the PCR reads. Of just under 20,000 distinct CDR3 sequences listed, more than 40% are singletons. The TCR comes from a human donor who had recovered from COVID-19. The chain uses TRBV19 and TRBJ1-5, with D possibly matching TRBD1 (5 bases). The source was CD4+ T cells from blood, cultured in vitro, collected before SARS-CoV-2 vaccination. CDR3 nucleotide sequence: TGTGCCAGTAGTCCCGATGACAGACCTAGCAATCAGCCCCAGCATTTT. It specifies CASSPDDRPSNQPQHF. Complete variable domain (other parts from reference TRBV19 and TRBJ1-5): DGGITQSPKYLFRKEGQNVTLSCEQNLNHDAMYWYRQDPGQGLRLIYYSQIVNDFQKGDIAEGYSVSREKKESFPLTVTSAQKNPTAFYLCASSPDDRPSNQPQHFGDGTRLSIL.